Given below is one T cell receptor (beta chain) in context. The data are from a study of blood T cell repertoires in COVID-19. Background on the study: The origin of the acute and convalescent COVID-19 samples was the United States, Italy and Spain. PBMCs, B-cell-depleted T cells, or T cells were the source of the cDNA or gDNA that made up the material.

The CDR3 runs to 16 residues. V was trimmed by 1 base and J by 0 bases, leaving 12 bases between them. The germline V gene has CDR1 SGHNT and CDR2 YYREEE (reference sequence). Only in-frame clones appear in the TCRdb table, and some are missing; sequencing was by immunoSEQ multiplex PCR. This table has some 83,000 clones, more than 70% appearing once. The sample was peripheral blood. This chain joins TRBV5-4 and TRBJ2-3; weak D call: TRBD1 (6 bases). This TCR derives from a man in his forties or fifties with active COVID-19. For the CDR3, the DNA is TGTGCCAGCAGCTTGAGTCCGGACAGTAGCACAGATACGCAGTATTTT. Translation gives CASSLSPDSSTDTQYF.